The clone carrying this TCR beta chain came up a few times. The antigen is undetermined. These data are taken from a study of CD8 T cells in ankylosing spondylitis. Whole-study findings and limits: Clones linked with disease were CD8+ and fairly uncommon in the peripheral blood. Within ankylosing spondylitis blood, a TCR beta motif made up of roughly eight highly homologous variants appeared to be characteristic.

Generation of TCR beta libraries employed quantitative 5'-RACE incorporating molecular barcodes. Using its own MiXCR run on the 5' RACE reads, TCRdb lists one record per CDR3 protein. Of 100,000 to 150,000 distinct CDR3 sequences listed, about a sixth are singletons. The V end lost 8 bases, the J end lost 1 base, and 9 bases lay between the germline ends. This CDR3 spans 13 amino acids. CDR1 SNHLY and CDR2 FYNNEI come from the germline V gene. The specimen sequenced was blood, either unsorted or a sorted T cell fraction (not recorded which). V and J are TRBV2 and TRBJ2-1, with D unclear. The TCR sequence derives from a male donor with ankylosing spondylitis. The CDR3 here is CASYDPSYNEQFF. Here the CDR3 DNA reads TGTGCCAGCTACGATCCTTCCTACAATGAGCAGTTCTTC.